The 20 T cell receptor beta chains in this list originate from one sample, sequenced in a study of blood T cells in healthy people across ages. A second PCR of 7 to 11 cycles used a sample-barcoded 5' primer and a J-beta primer mix. TCRdb fed the 5' RACE reads into MiXCR, producing one record per CDR3 protein. The table shows about 290,000 distinct CDR3 sequences, with roughly a quarter occurring only once. The specimen sequenced was blood. The receptor set was obtained from a woman in her 70s in good health.

In regard to this clonotype: One end of the junction does not line up with germline, which may come from a read error. The chain links TRBV28 to TRBJ1-4; the D gene is possibly TRBD1 (5 bases). This CDR3 has 15 residues. Germline assignment: CDR1 MDHEN and CDR2 SYDVKM. CDR3 in amino acids: CASSLSIQGPPYRVF. The CDR3 nucleotides are TGTGCCAGCAGTTTATCTATTCAGGGACCACCATATCGGGTTTTT.

This clonotype was seen a handful of times. The chain recombines TRBV20-1 with TRBJ2-5, with a weak D call TRBD2 (5 bases). Trimming cost V 4 bases and J 4 bases, with 16 bases left between them. This CDR3 comprises 14 residues. Germline assignment: CDR1 DFQATT and CDR2 SNEGSKA (reference sequence). CDR3 sequence (DNA): TGCAGTGCTACCGGCGGGTGGGATCGAGAGACCCAGTACTTC. Encoded protein: CSATGGWDRETQYF.

This clonotype was seen more than once but under ten times. This chain links TRBV20-1 with TRBJ2-5; 9 nucleotides match TRBD1. The CDR3 has 13 residues. The V gene's germline CDR1 is DFQATT and CDR2 SNEGSKA (reference sequence). Trimming took 5 bases from V and 4 from J; bases not matched to a gene: 5. This chain's CDR3 is CSADNRGRETQYF. CDR3 in DNA: TGCAGTGCTGACAACAGGGGGCGAGAGACCCAGTACTTC.

This clonotype was recorded a few times. This rearrangement joins TRBV7-9 to TRBJ2-5; possible D gene TRBD2, 6 bases. CDR1 is SEHNR, CDR2 FQNEAQ, per germline (reference sequence). Trimming shortened V by 4 bases and J by 5 bases, and 17 bases separated the two germline ends. CDR3 length equals 15 residues. CDR3: CASSSGGSGTETQYF. The CDR3 DNA follows: TGTGCCAGCAGCTCAGGAGGGTCTGGAACCGAGACCCAGTACTTC.

This clonotype appeared many times. The V gene is TRBV29-1, the J gene TRBJ2-7, with 7 bases lining up with TRBD2. The CDR3 has 14 amino acids. V lost 6 bases to trimming and J lost 6 bases; unmatched junction nucleotides: 14. Germline CDR1 is SQVTM and CDR2 is ANQGSEA. The CDR3 spells CSVGGTTARSEQYF. The CDR3 DNA reads TGCAGCGTCGGTGGGACTACCGCTCGTTCCGAGCAGTACTTC.

The chain recombines TRBV20-1 with TRBJ1-2; no firm D call. The V gene lost 1 base and the J gene lost 7 bases, with 13 bases spanning the gap. Germline V gives CDR1 DFQATT, CDR2 SNEGSKA (reference sequence). The CDR3 consists of 13 residues. The CDR3 reads CSARAQQRGGYTF. The CDR3 coding sequence is TGCAGTGCTAGAGCCCAACAACGCGGTGGCTACACCTTC.

The table lists this clonotype with many counts. The chain links TRBV29-1 to TRBJ2-5, with D perhaps matching TRBD1 or TRBD2 (5 bases each). V was cut by 7 bases and J by 4 bases, with 16 bases left in between. Germline CDR1 reads SQVTM; CDR2 reads ANQGSEA. The CDR3 is 13 amino acids. The CDR3 is CSAAPGRLETQYF. CDR3 DNA sequence: TGCAGCGCGGCACCGGGACGCCTAGAGACCCAGTACTTC.

The chain is built from TRBV20-1 and TRBJ1-1; the D is unclear. Germline CDR1 DFQATT, CDR2 SNEGSKA (reference sequence). The length of the CDR3 is 13 residues. The V end was cut by 1 base, the J end by 8 bases, with 14 bases between. The DNA of the CDR3 is TGCAGTGCTAGAGGAGTCAGCCCAGGAGAAGCTTTCTTT. Protein: CSARGVSPGEAFF.

This clonotype was observed a handful of times. V is TRBV4-1 and J is TRBJ2-6; D is unresolved. Germline V CDR1 and CDR2: MGHRA, YSYEKL. Trimming stripped 0 bases from V and 0 bases from J, with 15 bases between. The CDR3 loop spans 19 amino acids. The DNA for the CDR3 is TGCGCCAGCAGCCAAGATTCTTCACGGTCCCGCTCTGGGGCCAACGTCCTGACTTTC. Protein sequence: CASSQDSSRSRSGANVLTF.

This clonotype was observed a handful of times. This chain uses TRBV29-1 with TRBJ1-2; D unclear. The CDR3 is 14 residues long. Germline V gene sequence: CDR1 SQVTM, CDR2 ANQGSEA. V was trimmed by 0 bases and J by 2 bases, leaving 10 bases between them. The CDR3 DNA is TGCAGCGTTGAAGAGGGAGCGGTCAACTATGGCTACACCTTC. It codes for CSVEEGAVNYGYTF.

On this clonotype: At one of its ends the junction is not consistent with the germline gene, which may arise from a read error. In DNA form, the CDR3 reads TGTGTCAGCAGTTACCAAGAGACCCAGTACTTC. Protein sequence: CVSSYQETQYF. The genes are TRBV2 and TRBJ2-5; D ambiguous. This CDR3 spans 11 amino acids. Germline V gene lookup returns CDR1 SNHLY and CDR2 FYNNEI.

The V gene is TRBV6-2 or TRBV6-3, the J gene TRBJ1-5, with D hard to call. Trimming stripped 2 bases from V and 2 bases from J, with 10 bases between. CDR1 is MNHEY and CDR2 is SVGEGT in the germline V gene. This CDR3 has 15 residues. The CDR3 sequence is CASSYAVFGNQPQHF. The CDR3 nucleotides read TGTGCCAGCAGTTACGCGGTGTTTGGCAATCAGCCCCAGCATTTT.

The chain employs TRBV20-1 and TRBJ1-5; D unclear. This CDR3 contains 14 residues. V lost 3 bases and J 3 bases, leaving 12 bases between the germline ends. CDR1 is DFQATT and CDR2 is SNEGSKA in the germline V gene (reference sequence). This CDR3 is CSASPGYVNQPQHF. As DNA, the CDR3 is TGCAGTGCTAGTCCCGGTTACGTCAATCAGCCCCAGCATTTT.

The chain combines TRBV4-2 with TRBJ2-1; D is unresolved. This CDR3 spans 16 amino acids. Between the trimmed V and J ends, which lost 2 bases and 12 bases, there was a span of 23 bases. Germline assignment: CDR1 LGHNA and CDR2 YNFKEQ. The CDR3 here is CASSQFRKDSAYRQFF. The CDR3 DNA sequence: TGTGCCAGCAGCCAATTTAGAAAGGATTCAGCGTACAGGCAGTTCTTC.

The chain links TRBV20-1 to TRBJ2-3; D may be TRBD1 or TRBD2 (5 bases each). The CDR3 spans 15 residues. Trimming stripped 1 base from V and 7 bases from J, with 18 bases between. CDR1 and CDR2 (germline): DFQATT, SNEGSKA (reference sequence). Here the CDR3 reads CSARGVGRRAYTQYF. The CDR3 region has the DNA TGCAGTGCTAGAGGGGTGGGACGGAGAGCATATACGCAGTATTTT.

This clonotype was seen more than once but under ten times. The rearrangement joins TRBV24-1 to TRBJ2-5, with 11 bases aligning to TRBD2. The CDR3 totals 15 residues. The ends lost 4 bases at V and 2 bases at J; junction bases unmatched: 2. Germline-derived CDR1 and CDR2 are KGHDR and SFDVKD. This CDR3 is CATSDRTSGQETQYF. DNA for the CDR3: TGTGCCACCAGTGACCGGACTAGCGGGCAAGAGACCCAGTACTTC.

A few counts support this clonotype. The rearrangement joins TRBV21-1 to TRBJ2-7. TRBV21-1 is assigned pseudogene status. This CDR3 contains 12 residues. DNA of the CDR3: TGTGCCAGCAGCAAAGCGTCTTACGAGCAGTACTTC. Its translation is CASSKASYEQYF.

This clonotype came up a few times. The chain has TRBV5-1 and TRBJ1-1; 8 bases agree with TRBD1. J was trimmed by 1 base and V by 6 bases; bases with no gene match: 5. The germline V gene encodes CDR1 SGHRS and CDR2 YFSETQ. The CDR3 sequence is 14 residues long. CDR3 DNA: TGCGCCAGCACTACAGGGGGGCCGAACACTGAAGCTTTCTTT. Translated: CASTTGGPNTEAFF.

This clonotype was observed a few times. CDR3 sequence reads: CASSFPGAPTQMETQYF. The CDR3 DNA follows: TGTGCCAGCAGTTTCCCCGGGGCTCCAACCCAAATGGAGACCCAGTACTTC. The rearrangement joins TRBV12-3 or TRBV12-4 to TRBJ2-5; possibly TRBD1 or TRBD2 for D (5 bases each). This CDR3 contains 17 residues. The V gene lost 3 bases and the J gene lost 5 bases, with 22 bases spanning the gap.

As for this clonotype: A single base separates this from a much larger clone, so it may be a read error. Since no conserved phenylalanine or tryptophan closes the CDR3, a read error is the likely cause. The genes are TRBV7-2 and TRBJ2-5, with D unclear. Trimming removed 0 bases from V and 3 bases from J, with 8 bases in between. Germline V gene data show CDR1 as SGHTA and CDR2 as FQGNSA. The CDR3 has 14 residues. CDR3 nucleotides: TGTGCCAGCAGCTTAGCTAGTATTAAAGAGACCCAGTACCTC. Protein sequence: CASSLASIKETQYL.